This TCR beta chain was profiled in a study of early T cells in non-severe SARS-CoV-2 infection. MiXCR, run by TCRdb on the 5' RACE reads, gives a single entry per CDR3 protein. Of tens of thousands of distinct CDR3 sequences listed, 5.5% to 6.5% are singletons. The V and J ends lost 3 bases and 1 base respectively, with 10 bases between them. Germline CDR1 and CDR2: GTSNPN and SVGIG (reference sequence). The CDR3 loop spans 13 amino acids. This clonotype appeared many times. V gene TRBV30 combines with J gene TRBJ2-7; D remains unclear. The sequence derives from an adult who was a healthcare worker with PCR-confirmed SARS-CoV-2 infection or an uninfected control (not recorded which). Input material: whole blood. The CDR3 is CAWRSPDSYEQYF. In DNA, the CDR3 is TGTGCCTGGAGAAGTCCAGATTCCTACGAGCAGTACTTC.